This T cell receptor beta chain was obtained from a study of T-cell reconstitution after alpha-beta-depleted transplantation in children. From germline, CDR1 is SNHLY and CDR2 FYNNEI. This CDR3 comprises 16 residues. The V end was cut by 0 bases, the J end by 0 bases, with 10 bases between. This clonotype occurred a few times. During its preparation, the TCRbeta library received unique molecular identifiers. TCRdb reanalysed the PCR reads using MiXCR and keeps one entry per CDR3 protein. The sample contains about 600,000 distinct CDR3 sequences, around 23% of which appear only once. The TCR originated in a boy in the first two years of life who had a stem cell transplant for acute myeloid leukemia, so the T cells may come from the graft donor. The chain is built from TRBV2 and TRBJ2-3; perhaps TRBD2 as D (5 bases). The specimen was PBMCs, mostly from graft donor cells, collected 360 days after TCRalphabeta/CD19-depleted stem cell transplant. The CDR3 is CASSEAERRSTDTQYF. Here the CDR3 DNA reads TGTGCCAGCAGTGAAGCTGAGCGGAGGAGCACAGATACGCAGTATTTT.